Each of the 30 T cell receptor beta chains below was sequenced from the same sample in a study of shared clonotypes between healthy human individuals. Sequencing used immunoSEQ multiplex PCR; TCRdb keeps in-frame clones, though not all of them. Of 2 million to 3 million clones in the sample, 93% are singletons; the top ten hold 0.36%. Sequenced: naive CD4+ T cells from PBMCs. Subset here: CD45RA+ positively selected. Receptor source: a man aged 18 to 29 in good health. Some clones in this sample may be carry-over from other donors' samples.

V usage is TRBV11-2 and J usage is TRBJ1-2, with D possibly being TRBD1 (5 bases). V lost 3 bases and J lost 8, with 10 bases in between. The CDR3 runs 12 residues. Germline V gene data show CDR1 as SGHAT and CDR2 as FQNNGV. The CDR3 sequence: CASSFGGVGYTF. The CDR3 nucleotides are TGTGCCAGCAGCTTTGGAGGGGTCGGCTACACCTTC.

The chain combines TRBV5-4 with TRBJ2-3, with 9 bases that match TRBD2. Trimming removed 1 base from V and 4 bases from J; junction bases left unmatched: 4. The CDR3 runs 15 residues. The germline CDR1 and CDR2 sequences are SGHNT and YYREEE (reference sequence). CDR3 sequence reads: CASSLIAGVADTQYF. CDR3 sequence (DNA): TGTGCCAGCAGCTTGATAGCGGGAGTCGCAGATACGCAGTATTTT.

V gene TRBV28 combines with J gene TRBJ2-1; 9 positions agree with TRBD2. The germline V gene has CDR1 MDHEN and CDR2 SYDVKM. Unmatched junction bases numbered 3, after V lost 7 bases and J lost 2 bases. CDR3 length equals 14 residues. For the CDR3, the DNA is TGTGCCAGCACCCGACTAGCGGCCTACAATGAGCAGTTCTTC. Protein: CASTRLAAYNEQFF.

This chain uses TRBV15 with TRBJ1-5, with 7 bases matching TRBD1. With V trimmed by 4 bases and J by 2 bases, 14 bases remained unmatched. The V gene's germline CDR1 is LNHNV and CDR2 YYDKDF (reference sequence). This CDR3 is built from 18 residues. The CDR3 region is CATSTREALQGGNQPQHF. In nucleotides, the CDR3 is TGTGCCACCAGCACGAGAGAAGCCTTGCAGGGGGGCAATCAGCCCCAGCATTTT.

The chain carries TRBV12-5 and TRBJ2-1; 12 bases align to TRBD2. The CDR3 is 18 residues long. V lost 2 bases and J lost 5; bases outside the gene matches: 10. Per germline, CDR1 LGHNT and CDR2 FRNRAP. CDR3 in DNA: TGTGCTAGTGGTTTGCCAACAGGGCTAGCGGGAGGGCACAATGAGCAGTTCTTC. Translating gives CASGLPTGLAGGHNEQFF.

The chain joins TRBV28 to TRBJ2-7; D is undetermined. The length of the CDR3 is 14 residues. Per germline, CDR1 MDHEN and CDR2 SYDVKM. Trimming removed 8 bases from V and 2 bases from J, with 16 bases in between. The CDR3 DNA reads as TGTGCCAGCTACGACGGGTCCACCACCTACGAGCAGTACTTC. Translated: CASYDGSTTYEQYF.

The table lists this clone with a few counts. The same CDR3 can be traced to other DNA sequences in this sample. CDR3 DNA: TGTGCCAGCAGCGTTGGGGCCAACGTCCTGACTTTC. It is translated as CASSVGANVLTF. This chain joins TRBV2 and TRBJ2-6; no firm D call. Deletions cut 6 bases from V and 3 bases from J, with 3 bases between. Germline V gives CDR1 SNHLY, CDR2 FYNNEI. The CDR3 is 12 amino acids.

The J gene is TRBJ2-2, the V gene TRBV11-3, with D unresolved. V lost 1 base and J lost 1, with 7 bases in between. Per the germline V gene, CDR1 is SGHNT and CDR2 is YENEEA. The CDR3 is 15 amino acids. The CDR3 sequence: CASSLGTVNTGELFF. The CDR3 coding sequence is TGTGCCAGCAGCTTAGGGACGGTGAACACCGGGGAGCTGTTTTTT.

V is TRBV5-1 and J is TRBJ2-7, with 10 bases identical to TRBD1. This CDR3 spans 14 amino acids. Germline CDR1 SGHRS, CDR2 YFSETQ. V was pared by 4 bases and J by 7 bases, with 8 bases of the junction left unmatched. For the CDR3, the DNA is TGCGCCAGCAGCGGACGACAGGGGGCCGGAGAGCAGTACTTC. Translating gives CASSGRQGAGEQYF. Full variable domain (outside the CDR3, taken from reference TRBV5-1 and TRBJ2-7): KAGVTQTPRYLIKTRGQQVTLSCSPISGHRSVSWYQQTPGQGLQFLFEYFSETQRNKGNFPGRFSGRQFSNSRSEMNVSTLELGDSALYLCASSGRQGAGEQYFGPGTRLTVT.

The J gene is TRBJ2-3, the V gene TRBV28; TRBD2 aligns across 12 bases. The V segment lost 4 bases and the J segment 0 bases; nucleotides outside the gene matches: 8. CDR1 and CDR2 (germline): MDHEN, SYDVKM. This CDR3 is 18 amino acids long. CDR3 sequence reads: CASSSLAGGSPSTDTQYF. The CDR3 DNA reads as TGTGCCAGCAGTTCGCTAGCGGGAGGGTCGCCTAGCACAGATACGCAGTATTTT.

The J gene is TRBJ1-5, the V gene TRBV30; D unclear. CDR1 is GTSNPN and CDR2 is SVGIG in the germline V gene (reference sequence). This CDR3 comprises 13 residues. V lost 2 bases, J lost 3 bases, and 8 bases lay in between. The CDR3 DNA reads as TGTGCCTGGAGTAAAGGACCCAATCAGCCCCAGCATTTT. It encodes CAWSKGPNQPQHF.

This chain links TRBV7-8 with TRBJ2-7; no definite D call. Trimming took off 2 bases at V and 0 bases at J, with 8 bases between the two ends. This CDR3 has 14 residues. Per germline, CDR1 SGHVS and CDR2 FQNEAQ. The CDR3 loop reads CASSLSARSYEQYF. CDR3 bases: TGTGCCAGCAGCTTATCGGCCCGCTCCTACGAGCAGTACTTC.

Here the CDR3 reads CASRYYRDGYTF. CDR3 sequence (DNA): TGTGCCAGCAGGTATTACAGGGATGGCTACACCTTC. The rearrangement joins TRBV28 to TRBJ1-2; tentative D call: TRBD1 (6 bases). Trimming pared 6 bases from V and 6 bases from J, leaving 11 bases between. This CDR3 has 12 amino acids. CDR1 and CDR2 (germline): MDHEN, SYDVKM.

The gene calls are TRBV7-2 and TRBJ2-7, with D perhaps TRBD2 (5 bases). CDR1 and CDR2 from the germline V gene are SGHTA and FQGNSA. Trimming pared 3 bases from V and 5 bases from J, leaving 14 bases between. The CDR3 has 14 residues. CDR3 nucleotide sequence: TGTGCCAGCAGCTTCGAAGGTCCGGAGGACGAGCAGTACTTC. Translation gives CASSFEGPEDEQYF.

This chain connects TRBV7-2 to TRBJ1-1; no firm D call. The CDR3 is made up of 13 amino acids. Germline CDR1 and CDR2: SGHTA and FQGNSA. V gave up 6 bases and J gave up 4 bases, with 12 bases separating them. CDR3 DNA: TGTGCCAGCAGGTTACAAGGTTCCACTGAAGCTTTCTTT. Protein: CASRLQGSTEAFF.

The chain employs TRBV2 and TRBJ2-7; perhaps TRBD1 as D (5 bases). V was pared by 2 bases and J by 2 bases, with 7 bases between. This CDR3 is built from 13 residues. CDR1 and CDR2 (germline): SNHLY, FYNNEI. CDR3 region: CASSEQGPYEQYF. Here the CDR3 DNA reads TGTGCCAGCAGTGAACAGGGTCCCTACGAGCAGTACTTC.

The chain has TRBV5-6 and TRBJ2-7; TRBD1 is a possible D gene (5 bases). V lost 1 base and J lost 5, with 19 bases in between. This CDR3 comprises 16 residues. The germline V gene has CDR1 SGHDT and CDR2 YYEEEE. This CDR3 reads CASSLFGSQAGDEQYF. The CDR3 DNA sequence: TGTGCCAGCAGCTTGTTCGGCTCACAGGCTGGCGACGAGCAGTACTTC.

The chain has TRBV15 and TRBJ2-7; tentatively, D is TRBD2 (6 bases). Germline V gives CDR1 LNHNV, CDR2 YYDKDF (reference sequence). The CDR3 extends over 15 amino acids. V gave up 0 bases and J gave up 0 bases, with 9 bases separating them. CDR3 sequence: CATSRERGFSYEQYF. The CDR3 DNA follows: TGTGCCACCAGCAGAGAGCGGGGATTCTCCTACGAGCAGTACTTC.

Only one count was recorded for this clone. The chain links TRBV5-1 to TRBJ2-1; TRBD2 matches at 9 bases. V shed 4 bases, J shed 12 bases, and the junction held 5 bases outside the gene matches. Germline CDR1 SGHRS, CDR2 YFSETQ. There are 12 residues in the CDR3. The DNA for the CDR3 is TGCGCCAGCAGCGCCGGGACTAGCCCGCAGTTCTTC. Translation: CASSAGTSPQFF.

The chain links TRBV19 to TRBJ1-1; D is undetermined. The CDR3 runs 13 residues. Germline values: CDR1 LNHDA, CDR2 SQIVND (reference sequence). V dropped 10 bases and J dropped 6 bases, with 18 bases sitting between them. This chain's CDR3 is CATTNPPRPEAFF. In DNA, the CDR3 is TGTGCCACCACAAACCCCCCCCGGCCTGAAGCTTTCTTT.

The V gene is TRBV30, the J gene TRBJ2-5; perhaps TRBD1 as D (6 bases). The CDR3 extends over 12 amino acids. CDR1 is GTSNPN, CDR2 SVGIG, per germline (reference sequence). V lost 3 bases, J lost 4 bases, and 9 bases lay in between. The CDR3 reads CAWSTGPETQYF. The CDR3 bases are TGTGCCTGGAGCACAGGGCCAGAGACCCAGTACTTC.

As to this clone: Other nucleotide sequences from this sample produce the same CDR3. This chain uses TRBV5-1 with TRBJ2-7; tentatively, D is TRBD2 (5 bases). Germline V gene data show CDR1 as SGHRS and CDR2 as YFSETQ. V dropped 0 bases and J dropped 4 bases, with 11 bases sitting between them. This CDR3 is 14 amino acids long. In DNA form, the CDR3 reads TGCGCCAGCAGCTTGGCCGGGGAAGGTTACGAGCAGTACTTC. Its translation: CASSLAGEGYEQYF.

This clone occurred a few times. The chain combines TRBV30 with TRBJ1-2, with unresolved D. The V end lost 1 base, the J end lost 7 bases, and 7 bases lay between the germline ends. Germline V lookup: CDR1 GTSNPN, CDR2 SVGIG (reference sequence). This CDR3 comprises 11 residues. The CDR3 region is CAWSEGAGYTF. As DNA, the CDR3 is TGTGCCTGGAGTGAGGGAGCTGGCTACACCTTC.

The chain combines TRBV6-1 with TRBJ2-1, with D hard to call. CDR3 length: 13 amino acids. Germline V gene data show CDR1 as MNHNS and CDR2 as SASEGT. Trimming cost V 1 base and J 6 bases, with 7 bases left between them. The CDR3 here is CASSEGLVNEQFF. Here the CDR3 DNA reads TGTGCCAGCAGTGAAGGTTTAGTCAATGAGCAGTTCTTC.

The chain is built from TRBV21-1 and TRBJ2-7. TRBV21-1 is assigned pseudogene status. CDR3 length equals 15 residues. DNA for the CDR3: TGTGCCAGCAGCAGGGTCGGTCTCTTCTCCTACGAGCAGTACTTC. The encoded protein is CASSRVGLFSYEQYF.

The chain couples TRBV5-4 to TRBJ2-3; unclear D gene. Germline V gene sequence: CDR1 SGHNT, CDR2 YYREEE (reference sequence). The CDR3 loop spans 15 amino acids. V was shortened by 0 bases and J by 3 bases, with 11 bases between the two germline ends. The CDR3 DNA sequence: TGTGCCAGCAGCTTGGTGGGGATTCCAACAGATACGCAGTATTTT. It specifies CASSLVGIPTDTQYF.

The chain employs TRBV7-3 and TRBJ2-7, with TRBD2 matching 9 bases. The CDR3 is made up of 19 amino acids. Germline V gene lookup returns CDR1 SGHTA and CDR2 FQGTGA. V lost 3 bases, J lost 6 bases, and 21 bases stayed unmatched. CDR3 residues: CASSFPNLGSGSTGPEQYF. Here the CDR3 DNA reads TGTGCCAGCAGCTTCCCTAATCTGGGTAGCGGGAGTACGGGCCCCGAGCAGTACTTC.

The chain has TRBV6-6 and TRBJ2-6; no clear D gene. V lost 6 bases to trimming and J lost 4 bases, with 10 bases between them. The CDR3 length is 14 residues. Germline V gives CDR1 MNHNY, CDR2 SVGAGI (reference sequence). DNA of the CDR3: TGTGCCAGCAGGGACCGGTCGGGGGCCAACGTCCTGACTTTC. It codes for CASRDRSGANVLTF.

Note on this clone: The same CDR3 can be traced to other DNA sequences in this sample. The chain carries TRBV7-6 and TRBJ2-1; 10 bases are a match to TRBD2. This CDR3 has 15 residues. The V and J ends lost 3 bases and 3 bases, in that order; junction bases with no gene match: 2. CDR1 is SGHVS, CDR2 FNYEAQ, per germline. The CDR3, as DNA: TGTGCCAGCAGCTTTGGACTAGCGGTCTACAATGAGCAGTTCTTC. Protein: CASSFGLAVYNEQFF.

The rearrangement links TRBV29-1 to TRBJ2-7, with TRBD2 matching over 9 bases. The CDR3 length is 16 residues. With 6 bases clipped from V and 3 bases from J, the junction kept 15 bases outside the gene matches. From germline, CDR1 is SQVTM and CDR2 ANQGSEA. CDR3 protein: CSVRTGVLREGYEQYF. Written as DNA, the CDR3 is TGCAGCGTCAGGACGGGGGTGTTGCGGGAGGGCTACGAGCAGTACTTC.